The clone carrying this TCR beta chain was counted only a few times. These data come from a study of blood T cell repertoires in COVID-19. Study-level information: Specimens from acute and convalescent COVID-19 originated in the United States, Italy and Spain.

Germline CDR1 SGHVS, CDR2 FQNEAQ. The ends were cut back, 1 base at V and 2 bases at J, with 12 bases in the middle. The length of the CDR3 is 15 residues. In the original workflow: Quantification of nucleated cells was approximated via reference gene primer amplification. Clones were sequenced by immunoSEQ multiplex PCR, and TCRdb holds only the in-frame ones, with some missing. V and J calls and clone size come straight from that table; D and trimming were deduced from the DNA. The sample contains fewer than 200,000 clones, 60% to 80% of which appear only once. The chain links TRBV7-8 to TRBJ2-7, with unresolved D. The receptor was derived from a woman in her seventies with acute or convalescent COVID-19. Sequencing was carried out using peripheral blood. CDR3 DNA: TGTGCCAGCAGCTTAGGGTTGCGGCAAACCTACGAGCAGTACTTC. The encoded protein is CASSLGLRQTYEQYF. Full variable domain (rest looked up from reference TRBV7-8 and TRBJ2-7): GAGVSQSPRYKVAKRGQDVALRCDPISGHVSLFWYQQALGQGPEFLTYFQNEAQLDKSGLPSDRFFAERPEGSVSTLKIQRTQQEDSAVYLCASSLGLRQTYEQYFGPGTRLTVT.